The rows below give T cell receptor beta chains drawn from one sample of a study of T cells after yellow fever vaccination. TCRdb called the 5' RACE reads again in MiXCR, with one record for every CDR3 protein. The data contain roughly 150,000 distinct CDR3 sequences, 7.7% of them singletons. The specimen was CD4+ T cells sorted from PBMCs, collected 5 days after the yellow fever booster vaccination. All receptors derive from a man aged 25 to 40 who received the YFV17D yellow fever vaccine. Each CDR3 is given with its conserved first and last residue. A D gene is named only where the DNA matches it firmly. Clone size is stated in some rows and not others, as once, few, many or a class when expanded.

>.|TRBD2|TRBV7-2|TRBJ2-7
CASSLVAGSYEQYF
TGTGCCAGCAGCTTAGTAGCGGGATCCTACGAGCAGTACTTC
>many|TRBD2|TRBV7-8|TRBJ2-5
CASSPGEGSVVGF
TGTGCCAGCAGCCCTGGGGAGGGAAGCGTCGTAGGATTC
>many|.|TRBV7-2|TRBJ2-3
CASSSGLPTDTQYF
TGTGCCAGCAGCTCCGGACTTCCCACAGATACGCAGTATTTT
>many|.|TRBV7-2|TRBJ1-1
CASSSSYSTEAFF
TGTGCCAGCAGCTCCTCTTATTCCACTGAAGCTTTCTTT
>.|TRBD2|TRBV7-2|TRBJ2-7
CASSFRREGLEQYF
TGTGCCAGCAGCTTTAGGCGGGAGGGTCTCGAGCAGTACTTC
>.|.|TRBV5-1|TRBJ2-2
CASSLPGKESKGELFF
TGCGCCAGCAGCCTACCGGGAAAGGAATCTAAGGGGGAGCTGTTTTTT
>many|.|TRBV7-2|TRBJ2-2
CASSLVLTRRQTGELFF
TGTGCCAGCAGCTTAGTACTAACTAGAAGGCAAACCGGGGAGCTGTTTTTT
>many|.|TRBV12-3/TRBV12-4|TRBJ2-5
CASSPGWVTLGTQYF
TGTGCCAGCAGTCCAGGATGGGTAACATTGGGGACCCAGTACTTC
>many|.|TRBV10-2|TRBJ1-5
CASRGGHSNQPQHF
TGCGCCAGCCGAGGGGGTCATAGCAATCAGCCCCAGCATTTT
>many|.|TRBV4-1|TRBJ1-2
CASSQRQDIHGYTF
TGCGCCAGCAGCCAGCGACAGGATATACATGGCTACACCTTC
>many|.|TRBV18|TRBJ2-5
CASSHDLYQETQYF
TGTGCCAGCTCACACGACTTGTACCAAGAGACCCAGTACTTC
>many|.|TRBV12-3/TRBV12-4|TRBJ2-7
CASSSGGASSYEQYF
TGTGCCAGCAGTAGCGGAGGGGCAAGCTCCTACGAGCAGTACTTC
>.|TRBD2|TRBV20-1|TRBJ2-1
CSQKASGSSEQFF
TGCAGTCAAAAGGCTAGCGGGAGTTCTGAGCAGTTCTTC
>many|.|TRBV6-1|TRBJ2-7
CASKSPGRSYEQYF
TGTGCCAGCAAATCCCCCGGCCGCTCCTACGAGCAGTACTTC
>.|TRBD2|TRBV10-1|TRBJ2-1
CASSRASGATYNEQFF
TGCGCCAGCAGTCGGGCTAGCGGGGCAACCTACAATGAGCAGTTCTTC
>many|.|TRBV5-1|TRBJ2-3
CASSQDTAGTDTQYF
TGCGCCAGCAGCCAGGACACAGCGGGCACAGATACGCAGTATTTT
>.|.|TRBV19|TRBJ2-1
CASSKAGEWDEQFF
TGTGCCAGTAGTAAGGCAGGAGAGTGGGATGAGCAGTTCTTC